Presented here are 32 T cell receptor beta chains from one specimen sequenced in a study of neurological immune-mediated disorders. Via MiXCR, TCRdb re-called the 5' RACE reads, giving one row per CDR3 protein. Found here are tens of thousands of distinct CDR3 sequences, 10% of them singletons; the top ten hold approximately 5.3%. Sequencing was carried out using PBMCs. All receptors derive from an older man with HTLV-1-associated myelopathy (HAM/TSP).

Comments on this clonotype: Given a much more abundant clone one base away, this may be a read error. The chain joins TRBV5-1 to TRBJ2-2; 7 bases fit TRBD2. CDR3 size: 15 residues. CDR1 and CDR2 (germline): SGHRS, YFSETQ. In DNA, the CDR3 is TGCGCCAGCAGCTTGAGTGGGAGGGCCGGCGGGGAGATGTTTTTT. Amino acid sequence: CASSLSGRAGGEMFF.

This clonotype was observed at least ten times. This chain connects TRBV7-9 to TRBJ2-2; 11 nucleotides agree with TRBD1. V gave up 6 bases and J gave up 5 bases; unmatched junction bases: 8. Per the germline V gene, CDR1 is SEHNR and CDR2 is FQNEAQ (reference sequence). The CDR3 is 16 residues long. As DNA, the CDR3 is TGTGCCAGCAGTCGCCCGGGACAGGGGGAAACCGGGGAGCTGTTTTTT. Its protein is CASSRPGQGETGELFF.

A note on this clonotype: The missing conserved phenylalanine or tryptophan at the end of this CDR3 makes a read error likely. The V call is TRBV11-2, the J call TRBJ2-4; D not certain. The CDR3 runs 12 residues. CDR1 and CDR2 from the germline V gene are SGHAT and FQNNGV. The V end lost 5 bases, the J end lost 10 bases, and 12 bases lay between the germline ends. CDR3 residues: CASSRPRSIQYY. The CDR3 DNA reads TGTGCCAGCAGCCGCCCCCGATCGATTCAGTACTAC.

This clonotype was recorded at least ten times. The chain links TRBV7-9 to TRBJ2-7; D not resolved. Looked up from germline, CDR1 is SEHNR and CDR2 is FQNEAQ (reference sequence). V was shortened by 5 bases and J by 7 bases, with 12 bases between the two germline ends. The CDR3 runs 12 residues. The CDR3 DNA reads as TGTGCCAGCAGCCCCGTCGGCCGGGAGCAGTACTTC. It yields the protein CASSPVGREQYF.

There are many counts of this clonotype. This sequence joins TRBV7-6 and TRBJ2-7, with D possibly being TRBD2 (6 bases). Trimming removed 0 bases from V and 0 bases from J, with 18 bases in between. The CDR3 covers 18 residues. Germline-derived CDR1 and CDR2 are SGHVS and FNYEAQ. The CDR3 spells CASSLAHRTTVVSYEQYF. The CDR3 DNA follows: TGTGCCAGCAGCTTAGCGCATCGGACTACGGTTGTCTCCTACGAGCAGTACTTC.

There are many counts of this clonotype. V usage is TRBV7-2 and J usage is TRBJ2-2; 8 nucleotides align to TRBD2. The CDR3 totals 15 residues. The germline gives CDR1 SGHTA, CDR2 FQGNSA. Trimming removed 7 bases from V and 4 bases from J; junction bases left unmatched: 8. CDR3 in amino acids: CASNVGGGSTGELFF. CDR3 DNA: TGTGCCAGCAACGTCGGGGGGGGAAGCACCGGGGAGCTGTTTTTT.

This clonotype was seen many times. The CDR3: CASSYLGGSYGYTF. In DNA, the CDR3 is TGTGCCAGCAGTTACTTAGGGGGCAGCTATGGCTACACCTTC. The V and J genes are TRBV6-6 and TRBJ1-2; 7 nucleotides agree with TRBD1. V was pared by 1 base and J by 4 bases, with 3 bases of the junction left unmatched. The CDR3 is 14 amino acids. The germline V gene encodes CDR1 MNHNY and CDR2 SVGAGI (reference sequence).

This clonotype appeared many times. V and J are TRBV20-1 and TRBJ2-6, with D perhaps matching TRBD2 (5 bases). Trimming pared 6 bases from V and 3 bases from J, leaving 18 bases between. The CDR3 sequence is 16 residues long. Germline-derived CDR1 and CDR2 are DFQATT and SNEGSKA (reference sequence). This CDR3 is CSASRPRGFGANVLTF. DNA for the CDR3: TGCAGTGCCTCTCGGCCCCGGGGTTTTGGGGCCAACGTCCTGACTTTC.

This clonotype has a count of ten or more. The V and J genes are TRBV18 and TRBJ2-7, with 7 bases that match TRBD1. Per germline, CDR1 KGHSH and CDR2 LQKENI. This CDR3 has 13 amino acids. J lost 5 bases, V lost 3 bases, and 4 bases had no gene match. This chain's CDR3 is CASSPTGLNEQYF. The CDR3 bases are TGTGCCAGCTCACCGACAGGGTTGAACGAGCAGTACTTC.

This clonotype was picked up many times. This chain uses TRBV7-9 with TRBJ1-5; D is ambiguous. Per germline, CDR1 SEHNR and CDR2 FQNEAQ (reference sequence). CDR3 length: 14 residues. The ends were cut back, 1 base at V and 7 bases at J, with 11 bases in the middle. The CDR3 nucleotides read TGTGCCAGCAGCTTAGGCGCCCAAGACCAGCCCCAGCATTTT. Translating gives CASSLGAQDQPQHF.

As concerns this clonotype: At one end the junction does not follow the germline gene, possibly because of a read error. The rearrangement joins TRBV7-2 to TRBJ2-1; 7 bases line up with TRBD2. The CDR3 has 16 residues. CDR1 SGHTA and CDR2 FQGNSA come from the germline V gene. DNA for the CDR3: TGTGCCATCAGCCCTCAGGTGGGCGGGAGATCCAATGAGCAGTTATTC. This sequence encodes CAISPQVGGRSNEQLF.

There are many counts of this clonotype. This rearrangement joins TRBV7-2 to TRBJ2-2; a weak D match, TRBD2 (5 bases). The CDR3 totals 16 residues. Per the germline V gene, CDR1 is SGHTA and CDR2 is FQGNSA. V was pared by 0 bases and J by 6 bases, with 14 bases between. The CDR3 loop reads CASSLAIRLGAGELFF. The CDR3 DNA reads as TGTGCCAGCAGCTTAGCTATAAGGCTCGGGGCCGGGGAGCTGTTTTTT.

This clonotype was picked up many times. This chain connects TRBV9 to TRBJ2-7, with a tentative D call TRBD1 (5 bases). V lost 0 bases to trimming and J lost 6 bases, with 10 bases between them. CDR1 SGDLS and CDR2 YYNGEE come from the germline V gene. The CDR3 is 13 residues long. The CDR3 DNA reads TGTGCCAGCAGCGTAGGGTGGGGCCGCGAGCAGTACTTC. Translation: CASSVGWGREQYF.

Ten or more counts support this clonotype. This chain uses TRBV7-2 with TRBJ2-7; the D gene is possibly TRBD1 (6 bases). The V and J ends lost 3 bases and 7 bases respectively, with 10 bases between them. Germline CDR1 SGHTA, CDR2 FQGNSA. The CDR3 consists of 12 residues. The CDR3 DNA reads as TGTGCCAGCAGCTTTCTAGGGACAGAGCAGTACTTC. Its protein product is CASSFLGTEQYF.

This clonotype was recorded at least ten times. In nucleotides, the CDR3 is TGCGCCAGCAGATTGACTCTAAACTACGAGCAGTACTTC. Amino acids: CASRLTLNYEQYF. V is TRBV5-1 and J is TRBJ2-7; D gene unclear. Germline loops: CDR1 SGHRS, CDR2 YFSETQ. The CDR3 loop spans 13 amino acids. Trimming cost V 5 bases and J 3 bases, with 12 bases left between them. The full variable domain, with the rest looked up from reference TRBV5-1 and TRBJ2-7, is KAGVTQTPRYLIKTRGQQVTLSCSPISGHRSVSWYQQTPGQGLQFLFEYFSETQRNKGNFPGRFSGRQFSNSRSEMNVSTLELGDSALYLCASRLTLNYEQYFGPGTRLTVT.

This clonotype has at least ten counts. DNA of the CDR3: TGTGCCAGCAGTTACTCGACCGGATTCACAGATACGCAGTATTTT. This translates into CASSYSTGFTDTQYF. The chain joins TRBV6-2 or TRBV6-3 to TRBJ2-3; D unresolved. Germline V gene sequence: CDR1 MNHEY, CDR2 SVGEGT. The CDR3 runs 15 residues. Trimming removed 0 bases at V and 2 bases at J, with 9 bases between.

The sample holds many counts of this clonotype. CDR3: CASMRGVPNEQFF. The CDR3 DNA reads as TGTGCCAGCATGCGAGGGGTCCCGAATGAGCAGTTCTTC. The gene calls are TRBV6-2 or TRBV6-3 and TRBJ2-1; D possibly matches TRBD1 or TRBD2 (5 bases each). The CDR3 sequence is 13 residues long. Germline V lookup: CDR1 MNHEY, CDR2 SVGEGT. Trimming pared 7 bases from V and 7 bases from J, leaving 14 bases between.

This clonotype appeared many times. The chain carries TRBV6-2 or TRBV6-3 and TRBJ2-1, with D unresolved. Germline V gene data show CDR1 as MNHEY and CDR2 as SVGEGT. CDR3 length equals 15 residues. Trimming took off 0 bases at V and 6 bases at J, with 12 bases between the two ends. The CDR3 spells CASSYSFQVSNEQFF. CDR3 nucleotides: TGTGCCAGCAGTTACTCTTTCCAGGTCAGCAATGAGCAGTTCTTC.

The V call is TRBV5-1, the J call TRBJ2-1; D is possibly TRBD1 or TRBD2 (5 bases each). Trimming took off 0 bases at V and 0 bases at J, with 10 bases between the two ends. This CDR3 spans 16 amino acids. Germline-derived CDR1 and CDR2 are SGHRS and YFSETQ. This CDR3 is CASSLEGSSSYNEQFF. The CDR3 coding sequence is TGCGCCAGCAGCTTGGAGGGGAGCAGCTCCTACAATGAGCAGTTCTTC.

In its sample, this clonotype was seen many times. The chain has TRBV2 and TRBJ2-2; tentative D call: TRBD1 (6 bases). Per the germline V gene, CDR1 is SNHLY and CDR2 is FYNNEI. This CDR3 has 13 amino acids. Trimming pared 7 bases from V and 4 bases from J, leaving 10 bases between. In DNA, the CDR3 is TGTGCCAGCACCGGGACACGCACCGGGGAGCTGTTTTTT. It specifies CASTGTRTGELFF.

This clonotype occurred many times. V gene TRBV20-1 combines with J gene TRBJ2-7, with 12 bases fitting TRBD2. J lost 9 bases, V lost 2 bases, and 2 bases had no gene match. The length of the CDR3 is 12 residues. The germline V gene encodes CDR1 DFQATT and CDR2 SNEGSKA (reference sequence). CDR3: CSARLAGGPQYF. The CDR3 DNA reads TGCAGTGCTAGACTAGCGGGAGGGCCGCAGTACTTC.

This clonotype was counted at least ten times. The chain couples TRBV20-1 to TRBJ2-7; 7 positions match TRBD1. Trimming cost V 6 bases and J 4 bases; bases outside gene matches: 18. CDR1 and CDR2 from the germline V gene are DFQATT and SNEGSKA (reference sequence). This CDR3 region has 16 residues. The CDR3 region is CSAARFDRAGAYEQYF. CDR3 DNA sequence: TGCAGTGCAGCCCGATTCGACAGGGCAGGGGCTTACGAGCAGTACTTC.

In its sample, this clonotype ranks as medium-sized. The chain carries TRBV20-1 and TRBJ2-7, with no clear D. V lost 3 bases, J lost 4 bases, and 10 bases lay in between. Germline V CDR1 and CDR2: DFQATT, SNEGSKA (reference sequence). This CDR3 spans 12 amino acids. CDR3 residues: CSASGASYEQYF. CDR3 in DNA: TGCAGTGCTAGCGGAGCGTCTTACGAGCAGTACTTC.

This clonotype occurred many times. V usage is TRBV12-3 or TRBV12-4 and J usage is TRBJ2-5; D possibly corresponds to TRBD1 (5 bases). The CDR3 has 12 amino acids. V was trimmed by 7 bases and J by 7 bases, leaving 13 bases between them. CDR3: CASNQGRGTQYF. CDR3 DNA: TGTGCCAGCAATCAGGGAAGAGGGACCCAGTACTTC.

As regards this clonotype: Just one base apart from a much larger clone, this may be a read error. The chain's CDR3 is CSSSLWGDDEQFF. In nucleotides, the CDR3 is TGTTCCAGCAGTTTATGGGGGGACGATGAGCAGTTCTTC. The genes are TRBV27 and TRBJ2-1, with D possibly being TRBD2 (6 bases). Germline values: CDR1 MNHEY, CDR2 SMNVEV (reference sequence). The CDR3 contains 13 residues.

This clonotype was counted at least ten times. The genes are TRBV20-1 and TRBJ1-5, with TRBD1 matching over 7 bases. The germline gives CDR1 DFQATT, CDR2 SNEGSKA (reference sequence). This CDR3 has 13 residues. V dropped 7 bases and J dropped 7; count of bases not matched to a gene: 10. This CDR3 is CSVPRQGGQPQHF. The CDR3, as DNA: TGCAGTGTACCAAGACAGGGCGGCCAGCCCCAGCATTTT.

This clonotype showed up many times. The chain employs TRBV6-2 or TRBV6-3 and TRBJ2-7; 8 bases agree with TRBD1. This CDR3 contains 14 residues. V was pared by 6 bases and J by 7 bases, with 11 bases of the junction left unmatched. Germline V CDR1 and CDR2: MNHEY, SVGEGT. In DNA form, the CDR3 reads TGTGCCAGCAGATTACTGGACAGGGTCGGGGAGCAGTACTTC. Its translation: CASRLLDRVGEQYF.

This clonotype was seen many times. The chain combines TRBV7-8 with TRBJ2-3; D call uncertain. Germline V lookup: CDR1 SGHVS, CDR2 FQNEAQ. The CDR3 has 12 residues. V was clipped by 4 bases and J by 6 bases, with 8 bases between them. The CDR3 DNA follows: TGTGCCAGCAGCTCGACTGGCGATACGCAGTATTTT. It specifies CASSSTGDTQYF.

This clonotype was picked up many times. This rearrangement joins TRBV24-1 to TRBJ1-1; possible D gene TRBD1, 6 bases. V lost 1 base and J lost 3, with 8 bases in between. Germline CDR1 reads KGHDR; CDR2 reads SFDVKD. The CDR3 length is 14 residues. The chain's CDR3 is CATSDFGGHTEAFF. In nucleotides, the CDR3 is TGTGCCACCAGTGATTTCGGGGGGCACACTGAAGCTTTCTTT.

There are many counts of this clonotype. The CDR3 DNA reads as TGTGCCAGCAGCCGGACTGCGGCCGGAAATGAAAAACTGTTTTTT. It codes for CASSRTAAGNEKLFF. This rearrangement joins TRBV12-3 or TRBV12-4 to TRBJ1-4; unclear D gene. Trimming took off 6 bases at V and 5 bases at J, with 16 bases between the two ends. This CDR3 contains 15 residues.

At least ten counts were recorded for this clonotype. The chain employs TRBV12-3 or TRBV12-4 and TRBJ2-2, with D uncertain. The V and J ends lost 8 bases and 4 bases respectively, with 14 bases between them. The CDR3 has 14 amino acids. The CDR3 DNA reads TGTGCCAGCGTGGGTGGAAAGGCCACCGGGGAGCTGTTTTTT. Protein: CASVGGKATGELFF.

Comment on this clonotype: One end of the junction varies from germline; a read error may be responsible. The chain links TRBV5-6 to TRBJ2-2; D possibly corresponds to TRBD2 (5 bases). This CDR3 has 14 residues. CDR1 and CDR2 (germline): SGHDT, YYEEEE. CDR3 protein: CASSLAAVTGEPFF. DNA of the CDR3: TGTGCCAGCAGCTTGGCGGCAGTGACCGGGGAGCCGTTTTTT.